This note documents a single T cell receptor beta chain sequence. Its antigen is as yet unknown. The CDR3 has 10 amino acids. Germline assignment: CDR1 ENHRY and CDR2 SYGVKD. V was clipped by 10 bases and J by 5 bases, with 9 bases between them. Clones were read by immunoSEQ multiplex PCR, and TCRdb kept only the in-frame ones, dropping some. The sample holds under 200,000 clones; almost 95% are singletons and the top ten take 7.5% to 9.5%. This sample stems from a study of T cell responses to AZD1222 COVID-19 vaccine. Study outcomes and limitations: The repertoires were collected only after the peak T cell response.

This receptor was obtained from an adult in good health. The V call is TRBV10-3, the J call TRBJ2-7; no clear D gene. This material consisted of peripheral blood, taken on day 0 of AZD1222 vaccination. In DNA form, the CDR3 reads TGTGCCAGATCAGTCGACGAGCAGTACTTC. Translated: CARSVDEQYF.